This TCR beta chain is drawn from a study of T cells in localized non-small cell lung cancer. In germline, CDR1 is ENHRY, CDR2 SYGVKD. CDR3 length: 15 amino acids. The ends were cut back, 2 bases at V and 4 bases at J, with 14 bases in the middle. As concerns this clone: Its antigen is undetermined.

Method: immunoSEQ multiplex PCR; TCRdb's copy keeps in-frame clones and lacks some. The sample includes roughly 38,000 clones, around 87% seen only once; the top ten take 3.5%. Study results and limitations: T cell clonality was highest in uninvolved adjacent lung, above tumor. Because researchers sequenced only one region of the tumor, heterogeneity is still possible. Out of the top 100 tumor clones, a median about 58 were seen in adjacent lung. Greater T cell density in blood accompanied longer overall survival.

This TCR was sampled from a man between 18 and 55 years old with stage I lung adenocarcinoma. The chain joins TRBV10-3 to TRBJ1-1, with unresolved D. Sequences were derived from peripheral blood, sampled before any cancer treatment. Here the CDR3 reads CAISEKVDGRTEAFF. The CDR3 DNA follows: TGTGCCATCAGTGAGAAGGTAGACGGACGCACTGAAGCTTTCTTT.